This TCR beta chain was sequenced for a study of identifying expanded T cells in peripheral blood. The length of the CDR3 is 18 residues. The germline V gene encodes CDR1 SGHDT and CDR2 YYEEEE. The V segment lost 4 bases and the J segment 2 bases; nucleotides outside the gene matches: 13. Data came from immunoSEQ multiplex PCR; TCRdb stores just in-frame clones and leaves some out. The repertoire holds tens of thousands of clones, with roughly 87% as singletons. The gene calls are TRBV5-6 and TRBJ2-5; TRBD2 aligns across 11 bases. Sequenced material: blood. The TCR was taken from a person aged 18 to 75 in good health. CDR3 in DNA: TGTGCCAGCAGCACTCCCTTAGCGGGGGGGCCGGTTCAAGAGACCCAGTACTTC. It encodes CASSTPLAGGPVQETQYF.